This T cell receptor beta chain was obtained from a study of blood T cells in healthy people across ages. As to this clonotype: What it recognizes is unknown.

Primers used in a second PCR of about 6 to 11 cycles were a sample-barcoded 5' primer and a J-beta primer mix. TCRdb re-analysed the 5' RACE reads in MiXCR, keeping a single row per CDR3 protein. This sample carries about 1.8 million distinct CDR3 sequences, around 48% of them seen once, and the ten largest clones take roughly 2.1%. Notes on the study in general: Because donor CMV status was unknown, expanded clonotype changes were possibly confounded.

Source material: blood. The sequence was collected from a woman aged 40-49 years in good health.

CDR3 sequence (DNA): TGTGCCAGCAGTAGACGGGACAGCCCGAGTGAGACCCAGTACTTC. Residues: CASSRRDSPSETQYF. The chain combines TRBV28 with TRBJ2-5, with 7 bases aligning to TRBD1. Trimming cost V 5 bases and J 5 bases; bases outside gene matches: 11. The germline V gene encodes CDR1 MDHEN and CDR2 SYDVKM. This CDR3 comprises 15 residues.